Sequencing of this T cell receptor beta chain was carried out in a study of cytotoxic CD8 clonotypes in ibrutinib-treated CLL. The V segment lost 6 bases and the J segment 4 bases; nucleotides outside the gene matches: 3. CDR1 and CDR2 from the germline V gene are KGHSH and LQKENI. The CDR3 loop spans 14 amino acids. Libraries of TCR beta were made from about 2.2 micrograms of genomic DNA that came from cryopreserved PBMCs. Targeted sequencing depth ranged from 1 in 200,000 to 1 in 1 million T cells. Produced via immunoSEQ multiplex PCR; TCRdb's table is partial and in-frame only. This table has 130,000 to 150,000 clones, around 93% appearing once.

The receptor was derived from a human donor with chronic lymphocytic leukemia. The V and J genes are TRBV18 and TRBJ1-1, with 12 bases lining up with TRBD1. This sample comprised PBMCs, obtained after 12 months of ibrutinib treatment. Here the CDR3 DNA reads TGTGCCAGCTCCCGGGACAGGGGGCTCACTGAAGCTTTCTTT. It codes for CASSRDRGLTEAFF. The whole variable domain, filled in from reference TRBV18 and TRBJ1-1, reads NAGVMQNPRHLVRRRGQEARLRCSPMKGHSHVYWYRQLPEEGLKFMVYLQKENIIDESGMPKERFSAEFPKEGPSILRIQQVVRGDSAAYFCASSRDRGLTEAFFGQGTRLTVV.